This T cell receptor (beta chain) derives from a study of regulatory T cells in long-lasting Graves disease. The time point was: persistent/refractory GD, antithyroid drugs over 5 years with positive TRAb. Construction of the TCR library relied on RNA isolated from PBMCs. V lost 8 bases and J 1 base, leaving 14 bases between the germline ends. CDR1 and CDR2 from the germline V gene are MDHEN and SYDVKM. This CDR3 contains 14 residues. Library construction for TCR beta used iRepertoire HTBI primers and Arm-PCR of CDR3 regions. TCRdb analysed the multiplex PCR reads with MiXCR anew, one entry per CDR3 protein. The data contain 420,000 or so distinct CDR3 sequences, 20% to 30% of them singletons. This clonotype was counted at least ten times.

This receptor was identified in a female donor with Graves disease. This sample comprised peripheral blood mononuclear cells (PBMCs), obtained when the disease was refractory, from a patient treated with antithyroid drugs. This chain links TRBV28 with TRBJ2-5, with a weak D call TRBD1 (6 bases). Written as DNA, the CDR3 is TGTGCCAGCGGAAACAGGGAGATCCAAGAGACCCAGTACTTC. Its translation: CASGNREIQETQYF.